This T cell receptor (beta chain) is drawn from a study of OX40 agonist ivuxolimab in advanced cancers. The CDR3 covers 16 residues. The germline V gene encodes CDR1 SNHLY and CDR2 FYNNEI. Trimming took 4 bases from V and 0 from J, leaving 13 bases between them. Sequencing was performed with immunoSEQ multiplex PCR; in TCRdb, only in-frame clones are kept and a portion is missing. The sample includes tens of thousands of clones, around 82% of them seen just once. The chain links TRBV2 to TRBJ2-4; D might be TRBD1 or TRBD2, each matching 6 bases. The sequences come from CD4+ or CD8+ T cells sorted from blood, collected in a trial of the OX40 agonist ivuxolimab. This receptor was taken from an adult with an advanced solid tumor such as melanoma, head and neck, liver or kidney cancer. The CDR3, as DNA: TGTGCCAGCAGTGGTTCCGGGGGCTTAGCCAAAAACATTCAGTACTTC. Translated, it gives CASSGSGGLAKNIQYF.